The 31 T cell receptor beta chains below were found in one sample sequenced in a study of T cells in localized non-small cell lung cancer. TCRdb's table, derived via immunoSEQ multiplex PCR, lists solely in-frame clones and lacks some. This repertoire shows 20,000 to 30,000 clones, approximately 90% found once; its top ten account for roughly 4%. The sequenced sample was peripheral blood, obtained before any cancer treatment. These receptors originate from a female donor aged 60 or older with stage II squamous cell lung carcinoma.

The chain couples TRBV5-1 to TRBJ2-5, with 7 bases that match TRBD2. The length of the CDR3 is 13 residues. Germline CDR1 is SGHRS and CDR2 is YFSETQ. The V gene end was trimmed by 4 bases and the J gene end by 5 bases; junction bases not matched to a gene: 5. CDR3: CASSPVGGETQYF. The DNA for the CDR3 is TGCGCCAGCAGCCCCGTGGGGGGGGAGACCCAGTACTTC.

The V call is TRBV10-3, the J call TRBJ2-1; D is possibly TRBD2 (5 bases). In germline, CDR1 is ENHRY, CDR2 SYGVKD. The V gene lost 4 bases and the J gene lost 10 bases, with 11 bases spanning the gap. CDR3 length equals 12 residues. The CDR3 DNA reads TGTGCCATCAGTGCTACTAGTTCGGAGCAGTTCTTC. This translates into CAISATSSEQFF.

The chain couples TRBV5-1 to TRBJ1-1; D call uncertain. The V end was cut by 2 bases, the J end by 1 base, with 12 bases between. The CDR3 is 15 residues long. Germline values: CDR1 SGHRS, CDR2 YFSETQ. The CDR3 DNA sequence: TGCGCCAGCAGCTTCTCATACGGACCGAACACTGAAGCTTTCTTT. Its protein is CASSFSYGPNTEAFF.

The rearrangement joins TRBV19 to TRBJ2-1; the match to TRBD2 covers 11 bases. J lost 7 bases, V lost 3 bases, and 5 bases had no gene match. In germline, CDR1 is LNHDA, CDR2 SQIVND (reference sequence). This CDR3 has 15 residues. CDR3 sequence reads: CASSIPSGGRNEQFF. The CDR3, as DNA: TGTGCCAGTAGTATCCCTAGCGGGGGGCGGAATGAGCAGTTCTTC.

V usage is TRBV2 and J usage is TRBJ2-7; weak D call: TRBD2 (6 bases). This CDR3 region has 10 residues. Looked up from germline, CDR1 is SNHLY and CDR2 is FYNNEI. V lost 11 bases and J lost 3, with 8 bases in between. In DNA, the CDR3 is TGTGCCGGCGGGGACTACGAGCAGTACTTC. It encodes CAGGDYEQYF. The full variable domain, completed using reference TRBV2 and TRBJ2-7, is EPEVTQTPSHQVTQMGQEVILRCVPISNHLYFYWYRQILGQKVEFLVSFYNNEISEKSEIFDDQFSVERPDGSNFTLKIRSTKLEDSAMYFCAGGDYEQYFGPGTRLTVT.

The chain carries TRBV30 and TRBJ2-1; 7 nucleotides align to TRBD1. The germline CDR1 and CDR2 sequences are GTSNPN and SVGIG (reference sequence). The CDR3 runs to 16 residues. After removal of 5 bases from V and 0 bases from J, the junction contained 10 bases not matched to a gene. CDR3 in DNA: TGTGCCTGGGGCGCGGACAGGTCAATCTCCTACAATGAGCAGTTCTTC. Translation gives CAWGADRSISYNEQFF.

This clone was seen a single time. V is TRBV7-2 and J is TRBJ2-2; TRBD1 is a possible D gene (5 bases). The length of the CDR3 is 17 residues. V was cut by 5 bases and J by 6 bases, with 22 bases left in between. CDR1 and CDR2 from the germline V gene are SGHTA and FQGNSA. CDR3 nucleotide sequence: TGTGCCAGCAGCCCCCAAGGGGTATCCGTATCACCCGGGGAGCTGTTTTTT. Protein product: CASSPQGVSVSPGELFF.

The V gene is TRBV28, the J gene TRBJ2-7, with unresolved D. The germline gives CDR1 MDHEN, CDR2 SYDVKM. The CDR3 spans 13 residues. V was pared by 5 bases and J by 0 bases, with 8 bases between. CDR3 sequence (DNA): TGTGCCAGCAGTCCCCTGGACTCCTACGAGCAGTACTTC. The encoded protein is CASSPLDSYEQYF.

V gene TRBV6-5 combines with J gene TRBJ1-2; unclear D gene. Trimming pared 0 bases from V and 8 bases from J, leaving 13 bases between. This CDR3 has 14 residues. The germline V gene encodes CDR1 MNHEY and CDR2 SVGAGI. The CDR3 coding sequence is TGTGCCAGCAGTTACTCACGGGCGGAGGAGGGCTACACCTTC. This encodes CASSYSRAEEGYTF.

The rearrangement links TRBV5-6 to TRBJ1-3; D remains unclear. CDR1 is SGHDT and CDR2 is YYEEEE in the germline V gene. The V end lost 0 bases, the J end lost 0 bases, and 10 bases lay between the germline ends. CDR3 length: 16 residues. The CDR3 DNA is TGTGCCAGCAGCTTGGTGGAACTTGGCTCTGGAAACACCATATATTTT. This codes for CASSLVELGSGNTIYF.

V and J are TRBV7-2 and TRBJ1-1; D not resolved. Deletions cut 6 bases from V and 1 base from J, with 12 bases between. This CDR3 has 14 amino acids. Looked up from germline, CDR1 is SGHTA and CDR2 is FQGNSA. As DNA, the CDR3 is TGTGCCAGCAGACGGGGAGCCTCGAACACTGAAGCTTTCTTT. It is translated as CASRRGASNTEAFF.

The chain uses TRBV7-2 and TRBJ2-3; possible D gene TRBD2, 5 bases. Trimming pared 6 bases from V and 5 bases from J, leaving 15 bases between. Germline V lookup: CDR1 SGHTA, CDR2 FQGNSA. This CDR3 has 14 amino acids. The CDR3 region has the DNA TGTGCCAGCAGTGGAGGTAGGCGGCAAGATACGCAGTATTTT. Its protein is CASSGGRRQDTQYF.

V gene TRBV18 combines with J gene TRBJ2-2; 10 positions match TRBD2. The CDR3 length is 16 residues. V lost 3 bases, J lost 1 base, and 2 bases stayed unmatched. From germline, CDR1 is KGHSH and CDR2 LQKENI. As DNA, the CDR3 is TGTGCCAGCTCACCGACTAGCGGGCAGAACACCGGGGAGCTGTTTTTT. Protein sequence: CASSPTSGQNTGELFF.

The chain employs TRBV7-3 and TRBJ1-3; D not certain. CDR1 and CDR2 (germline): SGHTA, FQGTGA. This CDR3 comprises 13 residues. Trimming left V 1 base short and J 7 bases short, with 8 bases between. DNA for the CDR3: TGTGCCAGCAGCTTAAATCCCTCGAACACCATATATTTT. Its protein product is CASSLNPSNTIYF.

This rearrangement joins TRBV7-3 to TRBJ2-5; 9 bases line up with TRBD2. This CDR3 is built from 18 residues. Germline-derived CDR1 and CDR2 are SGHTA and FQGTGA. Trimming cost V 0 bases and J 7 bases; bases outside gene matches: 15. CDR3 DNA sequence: TGTGCCAGCAGCTTAACTTTAGGTCTAGCGGGGCCCGCGGGGACCCAGTACTTC. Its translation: CASSLTLGLAGPAGTQYF.

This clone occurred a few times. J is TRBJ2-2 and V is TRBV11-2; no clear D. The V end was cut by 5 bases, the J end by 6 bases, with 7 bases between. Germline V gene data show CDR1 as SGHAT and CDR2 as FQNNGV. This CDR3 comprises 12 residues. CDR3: CASSVVAGELFF. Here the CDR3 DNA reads TGTGCCAGCAGCGTGGTGGCCGGGGAGCTGTTTTTT.

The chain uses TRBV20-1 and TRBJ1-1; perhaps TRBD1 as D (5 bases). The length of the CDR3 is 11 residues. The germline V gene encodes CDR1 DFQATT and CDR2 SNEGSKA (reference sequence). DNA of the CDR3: TGCCAGACCCAGGGAAACACTGAAGCTTTCTTT. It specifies CQTQGNTEAFF.

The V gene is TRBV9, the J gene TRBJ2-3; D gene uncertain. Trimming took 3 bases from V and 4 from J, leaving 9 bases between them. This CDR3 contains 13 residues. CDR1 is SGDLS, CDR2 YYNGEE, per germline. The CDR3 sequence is CASSAHHSDTQYF. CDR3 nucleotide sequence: TGTGCCAGCAGCGCCCACCACTCAGATACGCAGTATTTT.

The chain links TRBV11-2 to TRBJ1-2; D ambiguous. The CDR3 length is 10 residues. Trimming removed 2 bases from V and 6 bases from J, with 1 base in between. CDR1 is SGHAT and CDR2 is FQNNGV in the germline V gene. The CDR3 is CASSLNGYTF. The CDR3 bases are TGTGCCAGCAGCTTAAATGGCTACACCTTC.

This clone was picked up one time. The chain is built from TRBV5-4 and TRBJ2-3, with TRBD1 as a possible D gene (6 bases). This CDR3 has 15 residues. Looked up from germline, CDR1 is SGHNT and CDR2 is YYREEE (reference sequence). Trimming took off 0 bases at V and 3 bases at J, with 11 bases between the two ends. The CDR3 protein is CASSLEVGATDTQYF. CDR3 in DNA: TGTGCCAGCAGCTTGGAGGTGGGGGCGACAGATACGCAGTATTTT.

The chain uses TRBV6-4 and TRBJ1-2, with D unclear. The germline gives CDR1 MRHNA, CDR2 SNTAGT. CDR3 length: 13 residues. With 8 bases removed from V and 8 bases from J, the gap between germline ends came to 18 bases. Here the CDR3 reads CASSRAAGEGYTF. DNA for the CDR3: TGTGCCAGCTCTCGGGCAGCCGGGGAAGGCTACACCTTC.

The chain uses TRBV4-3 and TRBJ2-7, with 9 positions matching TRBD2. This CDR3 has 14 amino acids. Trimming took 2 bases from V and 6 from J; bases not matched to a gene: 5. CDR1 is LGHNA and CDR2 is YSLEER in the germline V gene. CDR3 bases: TGCGCCAGCAGCCAAAAGCGGGGGGTGTCCGAGCAGTACTTC. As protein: CASSQKRGVSEQYF.

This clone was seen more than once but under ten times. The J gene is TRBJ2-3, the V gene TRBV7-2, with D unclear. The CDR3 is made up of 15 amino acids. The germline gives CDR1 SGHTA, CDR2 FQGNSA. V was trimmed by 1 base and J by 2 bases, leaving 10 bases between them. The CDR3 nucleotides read TGTGCCAGCAGCTTAGTTTCCATCGTCACAGATACGCAGTATTTT. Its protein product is CASSLVSIVTDTQYF.

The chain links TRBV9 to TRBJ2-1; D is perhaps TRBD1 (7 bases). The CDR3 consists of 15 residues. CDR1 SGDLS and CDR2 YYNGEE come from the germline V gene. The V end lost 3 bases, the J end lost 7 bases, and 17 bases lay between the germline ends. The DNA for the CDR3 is TGTGCCAGCAGCGGACAGGGTTCGGGGGATAATGAGCAGTTCTTC. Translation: CASSGQGSGDNEQFF.

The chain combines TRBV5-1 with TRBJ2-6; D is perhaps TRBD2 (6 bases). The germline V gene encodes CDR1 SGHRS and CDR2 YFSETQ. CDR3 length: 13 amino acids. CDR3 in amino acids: CAREPPGANVLTF. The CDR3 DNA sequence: TGCGCGCGGGAACCCCCGGGGGCCAACGTCCTGACTTTC.

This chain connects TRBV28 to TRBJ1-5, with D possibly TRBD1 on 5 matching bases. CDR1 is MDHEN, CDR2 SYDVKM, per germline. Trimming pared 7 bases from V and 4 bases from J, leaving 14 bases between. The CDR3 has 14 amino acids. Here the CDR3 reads CASNRDSHNQPQHF. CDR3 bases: TGTGCCAGCAACCGAGACAGTCATAATCAGCCCCAGCATTTT.

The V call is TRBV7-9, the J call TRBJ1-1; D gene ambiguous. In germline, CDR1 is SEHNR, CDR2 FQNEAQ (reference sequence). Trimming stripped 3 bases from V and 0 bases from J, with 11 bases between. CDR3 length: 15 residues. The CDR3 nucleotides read TGTGCCAGCAGCTTCCCGGGAGATATGAACACTGAAGCTTTCTTT. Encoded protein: CASSFPGDMNTEAFF.

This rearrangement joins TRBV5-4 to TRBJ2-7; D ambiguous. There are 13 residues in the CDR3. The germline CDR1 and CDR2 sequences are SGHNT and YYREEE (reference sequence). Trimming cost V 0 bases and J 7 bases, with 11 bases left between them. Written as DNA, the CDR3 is TGTGCCAGCAGCTTGGATAGCCTCCGGGAGCAGTACTTC. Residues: CASSLDSLREQYF.

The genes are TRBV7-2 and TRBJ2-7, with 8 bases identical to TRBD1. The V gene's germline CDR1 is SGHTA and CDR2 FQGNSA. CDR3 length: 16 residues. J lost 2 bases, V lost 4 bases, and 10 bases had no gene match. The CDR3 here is CASSSQTGVGPYEQYF. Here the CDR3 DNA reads TGTGCCAGCAGCTCCCAGACAGGGGTAGGGCCCTACGAGCAGTACTTC.

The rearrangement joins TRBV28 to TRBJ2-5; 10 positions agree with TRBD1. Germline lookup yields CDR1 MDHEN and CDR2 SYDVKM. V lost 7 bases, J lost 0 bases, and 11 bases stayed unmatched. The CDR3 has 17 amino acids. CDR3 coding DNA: TGTGCCAGCACCTCTTCCCGGGACAGGGGTTACCAAGAGACCCAGTACTTC. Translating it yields CASTSSRDRGYQETQYF.

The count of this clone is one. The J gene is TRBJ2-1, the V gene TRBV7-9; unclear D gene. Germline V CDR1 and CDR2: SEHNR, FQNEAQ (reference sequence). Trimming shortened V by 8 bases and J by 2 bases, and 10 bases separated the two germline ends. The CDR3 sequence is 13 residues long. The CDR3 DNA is TGTGCCAGCGGTCGGCTGACCTACAATGAGCAGTTCTTC. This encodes CASGRLTYNEQFF.